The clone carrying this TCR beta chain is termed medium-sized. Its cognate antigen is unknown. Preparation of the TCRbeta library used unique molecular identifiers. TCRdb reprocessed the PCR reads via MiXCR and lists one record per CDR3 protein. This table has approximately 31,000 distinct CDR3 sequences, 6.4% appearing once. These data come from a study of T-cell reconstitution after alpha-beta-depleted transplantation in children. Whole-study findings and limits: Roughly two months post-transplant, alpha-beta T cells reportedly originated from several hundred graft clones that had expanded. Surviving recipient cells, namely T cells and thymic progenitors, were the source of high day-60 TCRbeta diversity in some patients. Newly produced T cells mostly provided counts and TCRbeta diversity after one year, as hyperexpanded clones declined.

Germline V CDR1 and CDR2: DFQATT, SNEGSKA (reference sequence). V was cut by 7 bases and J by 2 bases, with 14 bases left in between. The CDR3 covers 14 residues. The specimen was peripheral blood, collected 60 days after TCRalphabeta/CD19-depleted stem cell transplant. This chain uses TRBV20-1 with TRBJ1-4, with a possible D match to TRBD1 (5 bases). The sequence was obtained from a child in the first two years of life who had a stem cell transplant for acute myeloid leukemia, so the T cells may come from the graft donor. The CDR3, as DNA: TGCAGTGTGCTTAGGGGAGTGACTAATGAAAAACTGTTTTTT. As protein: CSVLRGVTNEKLFF.